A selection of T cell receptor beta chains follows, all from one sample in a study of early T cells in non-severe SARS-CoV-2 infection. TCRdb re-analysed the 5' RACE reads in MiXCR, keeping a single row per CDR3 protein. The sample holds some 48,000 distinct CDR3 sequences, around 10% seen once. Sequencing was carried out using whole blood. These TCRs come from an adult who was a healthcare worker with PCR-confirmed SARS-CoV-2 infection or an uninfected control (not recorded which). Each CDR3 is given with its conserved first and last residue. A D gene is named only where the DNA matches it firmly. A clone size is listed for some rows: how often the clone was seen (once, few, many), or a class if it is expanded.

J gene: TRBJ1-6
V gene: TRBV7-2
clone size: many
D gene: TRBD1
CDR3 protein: CASSPDTGTGRSPLHF
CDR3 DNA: TGTGCCAGCAGCCCGGACACCGGGACAGGGAGATCACCCCTCCACTTT

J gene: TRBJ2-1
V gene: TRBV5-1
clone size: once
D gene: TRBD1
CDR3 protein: CASSLDGTGSNEQFF
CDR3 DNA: TGCGCCAGCAGCTTGGATGGGACAGGCTCCAATGAGCAGTTCTTC

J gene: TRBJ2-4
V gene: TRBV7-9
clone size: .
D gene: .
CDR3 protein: CAATGTKNIQYF
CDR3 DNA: TGTGCCGCAACCGGGACCAAAAACATTCAGTACTTC

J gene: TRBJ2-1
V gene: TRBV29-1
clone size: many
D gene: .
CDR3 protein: CSLGAIPSDEQFF
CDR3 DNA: TGCAGCCTGGGGGCAATCCCCAGCGATGAGCAGTTCTTC

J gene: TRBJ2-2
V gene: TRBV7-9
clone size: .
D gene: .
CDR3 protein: CARSDAGELFF
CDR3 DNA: TGTGCCAGGAGCGACGCCGGGGAGCTGTTTTTT

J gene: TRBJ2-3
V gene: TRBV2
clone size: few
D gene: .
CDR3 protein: CASSGGTRVGTDTQYF
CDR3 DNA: TGTGCCAGCAGTGGCGGAACTCGGGTTGGCACAGATACGCAGTATTTT

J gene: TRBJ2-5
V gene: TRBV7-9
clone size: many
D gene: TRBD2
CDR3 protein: CASSLTSGFETQYF
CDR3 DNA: TGTGCCAGCAGCTTGACTAGCGGGTTTGAGACCCAGTACTTC

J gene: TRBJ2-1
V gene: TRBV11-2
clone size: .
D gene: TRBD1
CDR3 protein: CASSLSTGNNEQFF
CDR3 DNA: TGTGCCAGCAGCTTATCGACAGGGAACAATGAGCAGTTCTTC

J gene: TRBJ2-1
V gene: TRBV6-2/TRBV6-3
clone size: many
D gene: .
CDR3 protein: CASTTRRTNYNEQFF
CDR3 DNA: TGTGCCAGCACCACAAGAAGGACTAACTACAATGAGCAGTTCTTC

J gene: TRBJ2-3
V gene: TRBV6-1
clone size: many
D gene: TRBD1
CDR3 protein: CASTRQGASSTDTQYF
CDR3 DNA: TGTGCCAGCACGAGACAGGGCGCTTCTAGCACAGATACGCAGTATTTT

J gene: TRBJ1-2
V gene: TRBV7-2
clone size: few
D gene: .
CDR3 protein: CASSFRSDGYTF
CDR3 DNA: TGTGCCAGCAGCTTCAGGAGCGATGGCTACACCTTC

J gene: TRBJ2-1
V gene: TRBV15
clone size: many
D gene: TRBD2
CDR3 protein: CATSRWASGTYNEQFF
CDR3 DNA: TGTGCCACCAGCAGATGGGCTAGCGGGACCTACAATGAGCAGTTCTTC

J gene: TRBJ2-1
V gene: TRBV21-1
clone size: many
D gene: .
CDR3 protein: CASSKSAWLARTDEQFF
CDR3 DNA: TGTGCCAGCAGCAAAAGCGCGTGGCTAGCCCGGACGGATGAGCAGTTCTTC

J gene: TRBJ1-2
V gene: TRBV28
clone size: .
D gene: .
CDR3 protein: CASNRAGYGYTF
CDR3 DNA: TGTGCCAGTAACAGGGCAGGCTATGGCTACACCTTC

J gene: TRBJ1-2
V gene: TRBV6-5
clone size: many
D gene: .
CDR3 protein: CASSYSNGGTYGYTF
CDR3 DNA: TGTGCCAGCAGTTACTCGAATGGAGGGACATATGGCTACACCTTC

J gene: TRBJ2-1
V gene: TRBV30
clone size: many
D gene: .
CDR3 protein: CAWSALNEQFF
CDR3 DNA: TGTGCCTGGAGTGCCCTCAATGAGCAGTTCTTC

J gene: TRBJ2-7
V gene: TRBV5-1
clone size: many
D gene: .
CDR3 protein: CASSLKPDEQYF
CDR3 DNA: TGCGCCAGCAGCTTGAAGCCTGACGAGCAGTACTTC

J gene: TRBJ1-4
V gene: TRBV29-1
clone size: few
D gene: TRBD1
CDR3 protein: CSATTGGNEKLFF
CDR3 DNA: TGCAGCGCCACGACAGGGGGGAATGAAAAACTGTTTTTT

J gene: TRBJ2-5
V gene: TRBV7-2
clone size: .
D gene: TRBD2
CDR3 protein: CASSSVRGGRAKTQYF
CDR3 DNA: TGTGCCAGCAGCTCTGTACGTGGCGGGAGGGCGAAGACCCAGTACTTC

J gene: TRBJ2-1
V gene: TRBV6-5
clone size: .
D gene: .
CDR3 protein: CASKGRGLDNEQFF
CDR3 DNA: TGTGCCAGCAAGGGGAGGGGGCTCGACAATGAGCAGTTCTTC

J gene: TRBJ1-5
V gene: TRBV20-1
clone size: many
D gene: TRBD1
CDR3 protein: CSARDLRTGAPNQPQHF
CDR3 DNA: TGCAGTGCTAGAGATCTGCGGACAGGGGCCCCCAATCAGCCCCAGCATTTT

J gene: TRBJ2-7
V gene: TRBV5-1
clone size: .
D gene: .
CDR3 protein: CASSREPEYEQYF
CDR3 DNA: TGCGCCAGCAGCCGGGAGCCAGAATACGAGCAGTACTTC

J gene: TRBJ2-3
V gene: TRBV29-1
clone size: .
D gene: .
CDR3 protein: CSFPRGTDTQYF
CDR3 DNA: TGCAGCTTCCCGCGGGGCACAGATACGCAGTATTTT

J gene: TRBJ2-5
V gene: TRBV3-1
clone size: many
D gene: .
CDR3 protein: CASSLNPGPVF
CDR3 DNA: TGTGCCAGCAGCCTAAATCCCGGCCCCGTCTTC

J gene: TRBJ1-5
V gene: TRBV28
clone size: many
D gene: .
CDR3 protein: CASIGGSGRWVQPQHF
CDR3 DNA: TGTGCCAGCATAGGGGGGTCAGGGCGGTGGGTTCAGCCCCAGCATTTT

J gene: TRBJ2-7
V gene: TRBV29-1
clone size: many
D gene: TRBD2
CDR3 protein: CSVEGGPREQYF
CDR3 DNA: TGCAGCGTCGAGGGAGGGCCGAGGGAGCAGTACTTC

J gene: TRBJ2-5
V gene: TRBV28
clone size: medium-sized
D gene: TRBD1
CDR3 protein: CASSFEGQLYQETQYF
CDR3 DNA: TGTGCCAGCAGTTTCGAGGGACAGTTATACCAAGAGACCCAGTACTTC

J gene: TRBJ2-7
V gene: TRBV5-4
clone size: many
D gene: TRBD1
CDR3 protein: CASSLPGQGIYEQYF
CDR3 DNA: TGTGCCAGCAGCCTACCGGGACAGGGGATCTACGAGCAGTACTTC

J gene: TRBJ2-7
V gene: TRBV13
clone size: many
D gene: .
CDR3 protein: CASSLGRGQYEQYF
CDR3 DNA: TGTGCCAGCAGCTTAGGGCGGGGCCAGTACGAGCAGTACTTC

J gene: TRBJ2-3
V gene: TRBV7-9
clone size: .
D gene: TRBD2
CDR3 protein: CASSLASGSTDTQYF
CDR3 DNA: TGTGCCAGCAGCTTAGCTAGCGGGAGCACAGATACGCAGTATTTT

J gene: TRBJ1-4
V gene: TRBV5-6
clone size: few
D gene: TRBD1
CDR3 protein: CASSSTGVGNEKLFF
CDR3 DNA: TGTGCCAGCAGCTCAACAGGGGTCGGGAATGAAAAACTGTTTTTT

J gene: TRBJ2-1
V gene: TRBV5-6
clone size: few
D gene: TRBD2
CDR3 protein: CASSLTSGRAWDEQFF
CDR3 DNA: TGTGCCAGCAGCTTGACTAGCGGGAGGGCCTGGGATGAGCAGTTCTTC

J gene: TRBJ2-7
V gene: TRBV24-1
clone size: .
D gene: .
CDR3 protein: CATSSRSSYEQYF
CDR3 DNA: TGTGCCACCAGTTCGCGGAGCTCCTACGAGCAGTACTTC

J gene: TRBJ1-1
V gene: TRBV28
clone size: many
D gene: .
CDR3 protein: CASSLGLMNTEVFF
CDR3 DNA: TGTGCCAGCAGTCTCGGCCTCATGAACACTGAAGTTTTCTTT

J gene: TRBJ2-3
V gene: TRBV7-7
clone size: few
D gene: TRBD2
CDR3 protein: CASSAGLAGADTQYF
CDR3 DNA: TGTGCCAGCAGCGCCGGACTAGCGGGAGCAGATACGCAGTATTTT

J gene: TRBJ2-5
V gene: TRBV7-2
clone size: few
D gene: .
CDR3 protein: CASSLVWSQETQYF
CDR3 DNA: TGTGCCAGCAGCTTAGTCTGGAGCCAAGAGACCCAGTACTTC

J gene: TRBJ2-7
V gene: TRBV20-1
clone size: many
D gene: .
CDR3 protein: CSARVTGYEQYF
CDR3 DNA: TGCAGTGCTAGAGTGACCGGCTACGAGCAGTACTTC

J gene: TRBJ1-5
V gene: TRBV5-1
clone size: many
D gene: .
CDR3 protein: CASSVTTGSNQPQHF
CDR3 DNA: TGCGCCAGCAGCGTGACAACGGGTAGCAATCAGCCCCAGCATTTT

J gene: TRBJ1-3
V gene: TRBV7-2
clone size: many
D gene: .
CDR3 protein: CASSSPPGHTIYF
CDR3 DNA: TGTGCCAGCAGCTCCCCCCCGGGGCACACCATATATTTT

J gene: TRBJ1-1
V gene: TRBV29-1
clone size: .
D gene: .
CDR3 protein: CRAGGKAEAFF
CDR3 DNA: TGCAGGGCGGGGGGGAAGGCTGAAGCTTTCTTT

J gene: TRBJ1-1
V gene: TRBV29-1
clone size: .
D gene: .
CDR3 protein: CSVTPGNTEAFF
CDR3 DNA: TGCAGCGTTACACCAGGAAACACTGAAGCTTTCTTT